A selection of T cell receptor beta chains follows, all from one sample in a study of CD8+ T cells in alopecia areata. Generated by immunoSEQ multiplex PCR, the TCRdb table keeps only in-frame clones and is missing some. The sample consists of some 190,000 clones, around three fifths of them appearing once. The sequencing here drew on CD4+ T cells sorted from blood, taken at week 24, from a patient treated with tofacitinib. The origin of the receptors is a human donor with alopecia areata. CDR3s include the opening cysteine and the closing phenylalanine or tryptophan. D genes are given only for firm matches. Expanded clones get a size class; other rows say once, few or many, or leave the size out.

TGCGCCAGCAGCCAAGTGCTAGACATCTATGGCTACACCTTC CASSQVLDIYGYTF TRBV4-1 - - TRBJ1-2
TGTGCCAGCAGCTTAGGGGCCGCGAGCGGGGGATTTGAGACCCAGTACTTC CASSLGAASGGFETQYF TRBV11-3 TRBD2 few TRBJ2-5
TGTGCCAGCAGTGGCCACTTCCAAGAAGCTTTCTTT CASSGHFQEAFF TRBV25-1 - - TRBJ1-1
TGTGCCAGCAGGACCCAACAGGGGGGAGGCTACGAGCAGTACTTC CASRTQQGGGYEQYF TRBV2 TRBD1 many TRBJ2-7
TGTGCCAGCAAACAGGAAGCCACTCGCACAGATACGCAGTATTTT CASKQEATRTDTQYF TRBV2 - few TRBJ2-3
TGTGCCAGCAGCCCAGGGGAAGAGACCCAGTACTTC CASSPGEETQYF TRBV7-6 - - TRBJ2-5
TGTGCCAGCAGCTATATACGGACTGAGACCCAGTACTTC CASSYIRTETQYF TRBV11-2 - few TRBJ2-5
TGTGCCTACGTAGCCAGGGACAGAAGCACAGATACGCAGTATTTT CAYVARDRSTDTQYF TRBV30 TRBD1 - TRBJ2-3
TGTGCCAGCAGCTACTCTGGAAACACCATATATTTT CASSYSGNTIYF TRBV9 - - TRBJ1-3
TGTGCCAGCAGTGTCTCAAGGGTCACTGAAGCTTTCTTT CASSVSRVTEAFF TRBV6-1 - - TRBJ1-1
TGCAGCGTTGATCAGGAACCTGGGGGCTACACCTTC CSVDQEPGGYTF TRBV29-1 - - TRBJ1-2
TGCAGTGCTAAGAACTACAATGAGCAGTTCTTC CSAKNYNEQFF TRBV20-1 - many TRBJ2-1
TGTGCCACCAGCAGCGACATAACTATCAACGCCCAGCATTTT CATSSDITINAQHF TRBV15 - - TRBJ1-5
TGCAGCGTTGAAGACCACACTCCGGGACTAGCGGATCAGAACACCGGGGAGCTGTTTTTT CSVEDHTPGLADQNTGELFF TRBV29-1 TRBD2 few TRBJ2-2
TGTGCCTGGTACTCAACGGGGGGGGCTAGGAATGAGCAGTTCTTC CAWYSTGGARNEQFF TRBV30 TRBD2 - TRBJ2-1
TGTGCCAGCAGTGAAGCTACGGGACTGACCTATAATTCACCCCTCCACTTT CASSEATGLTYNSPLHF TRBV2 - - TRBJ1-6
TGTGCCAGCAGCTTTTTTTTCGCTAGCGGACCCGAAGAGACCCAGTACTTC CASSFFFASGPEETQYF TRBV5-4 TRBD2 - TRBJ2-5
TGTGCCAGCCGGGGGCAGGGAAATTCTGGAAACACCATATATTTT CASRGQGNSGNTIYF TRBV28 - few TRBJ1-3
TGTGCCAGCAGTTTGGCAGGCGAATATGGCTACACCTTC CASSLAGEYGYTF TRBV27 - few TRBJ1-2
TGTGCCAGCAGTGAATACTCAGGGGTTACAGCTTTCTTT CASSEYSGVTAFF TRBV25-1 - - TRBJ1-1
TGCAGCGTTGAACATTTTGAAGCTTTCTTT CSVEHFEAFF TRBV29-1 - once TRBJ1-1
TGTGCCTGGAGTCCACCGGTCTCCGGGCTGGCACTAAAGCAGTACTTC CAWSPPVSGLALKQYF TRBV30 - - TRBJ2-7
TGTGCCAGCAGCCCTGACAGGTCGAATAGGGAAACCCAGTACTTC CASSPDRSNRETQYF TRBV2 - - TRBJ2-5
TGCAGCGTTGACCCCGGGGGGGCAAACACCGGGGAGCTGTTTTTT CSVDPGGANTGELFF TRBV29-1 TRBD2 - TRBJ2-2
TGCAGCGTCCCATTCGGGACAACTAATGAAAAACTGTTTTTT CSVPFGTTNEKLFF TRBV29-1 - - TRBJ1-4
TGCAGCGTTGAGTGGGCCGGGGAGCTGTTTTTT CSVEWAGELFF TRBV29-1 - few TRBJ2-2
TGTGCCAGCAGCGTCGGGACCTACGAGCAGTACTTC CASSVGTYEQYF TRBV5-1 - - TRBJ2-7
TGTGCCAGTAGTATCTGGGAAAACTCAGAGACCCAGTACTTC CASSIWENSETQYF TRBV19 - - TRBJ2-5
TGTGCCAGTAGTATACAGGGAAAAAGCACAGATACGCAGTATTTT CASSIQGKSTDTQYF TRBV19 - few TRBJ2-3
TGTGCCAGCAGCTTATATCGCTTATCAGAGACCCAGTACTTC CASSLYRLSETQYF TRBV11-2 - - TRBJ2-5
TGTGCCAGCAGCTCGGACAGGGACGAGCAGTACTTC CASSSDRDEQYF TRBV28 TRBD1 once TRBJ2-7
TGCAGCGTTGCCGGGAGATTGAACACTGAAGCTTTCTTT CSVAGRLNTEAFF TRBV29-1 - - TRBJ1-1
TGCAGCGTTGTAGAATTTACCAATGAGCAGTTCTTC CSVVEFTNEQFF TRBV29-1 - few TRBJ2-1
TGTGCCAGCAGGCTCAAGTCCGCTAGCACAGATACGCAGTATTTT CASRLKSASTDTQYF TRBV6-1 - - TRBJ2-3
TGTGCCTGGAGTGGCGATTATGAGCAGTTCTTC CAWSGDYEQFF TRBV30 - once TRBJ2-1
TGTGCCAGCACCCCTTCCCAACAGTCCTATGGCTACACCTTC CASTPSQQSYGYTF TRBV5-4 - - TRBJ1-2
TGCGCCAGCAGCTTGGGGCCAACCAATCAGCCCCAGCATTTT CASSLGPTNQPQHF TRBV5-1 - - TRBJ1-5
TGTGCCAGCAGCACAGACAGGGGAGAGGAGACCCAGTACTTC CASSTDRGEETQYF TRBV6-5 TRBD1 - TRBJ2-5
TGTGCCAGCAGCTTACAGGGGTACGAGCAGTACTTC CASSLQGYEQYF TRBV7-2 - medium-sized TRBJ2-7
TGCGCCAGCAGCCCCCTCTCGATGCGTTCGGCAGATACGCAGTATTTT CASSPLSMRSADTQYF TRBV5-1 - - TRBJ2-3
TGTGCCAGCAGTACCGGGACTAGGTCGTCCTACGAGCAGTACTTC CASSTGTRSSYEQYF TRBV11-2 TRBD2 - TRBJ2-7
TGCAGCTTCCGGACAGATACCTACGAGCAGTACTTC CSFRTDTYEQYF TRBV29-1 - - TRBJ2-7
TGTGCCAGCAGCTTGGCCCGGCAGTATAGCAATCAGCCCCAGCATTTT CASSLARQYSNQPQHF TRBV5-6 - - TRBJ1-5
TGTGCCATCAGTGAGTCTCTAATCGAGCCCCACAATGAGCAGTTCTTC CAISESLIEPHNEQFF TRBV10-3 - - TRBJ2-1
TGTGCCTGGGCGTATGACAATGAGCAGTTCTTC CAWAYDNEQFF TRBV30 - once TRBJ2-1
TGTGCCAGCAGCGTCCTAAAGGGCGAGCAGTACTTC CASSVLKGEQYF TRBV11-2 - - TRBJ2-7
TGCAGCGTTGATGCGGGACTAGCGCGAGAGACCCAGTACTTC CSVDAGLARETQYF TRBV29-1 TRBD2 - TRBJ2-5